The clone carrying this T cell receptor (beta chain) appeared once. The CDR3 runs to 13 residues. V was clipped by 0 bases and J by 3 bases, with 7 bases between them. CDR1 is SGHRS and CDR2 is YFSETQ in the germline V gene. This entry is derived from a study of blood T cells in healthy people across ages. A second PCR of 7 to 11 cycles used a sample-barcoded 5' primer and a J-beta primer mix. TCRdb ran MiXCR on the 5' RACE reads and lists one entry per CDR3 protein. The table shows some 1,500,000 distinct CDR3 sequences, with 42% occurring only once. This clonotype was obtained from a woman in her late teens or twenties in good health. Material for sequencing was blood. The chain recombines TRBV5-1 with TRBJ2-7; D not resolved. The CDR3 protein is CASSLELDYEQYF. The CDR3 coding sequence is TGCGCCAGCAGCTTGGAGCTGGACTACGAGCAGTACTTC.